The 12 T cell receptor beta chains reported below all come from one sample, sequenced in a study of patients and donors after allogeneic stem cell transplantation. TCRdb itself ran the RT-PCR reads through MiXCR, one entry per CDR3 protein. The sample lists about 960,000 distinct CDR3 sequences, around 17% occurring once. Material for sequencing was blood, either unsorted or a sorted T cell fraction (not recorded which). These TCRs come from a human donor who was either an allogeneic HSCT recipient or a stem cell or donor lymphocyte infusion donor (not recorded which). It is not recorded whose cells these are; they may come from a transplant donor.

This chain joins TRBV5-6 and TRBJ1-1; 7 bases map to TRBD1. The germline V gene encodes CDR1 SGHDT and CDR2 YYEEEE. The ends lost 0 bases at V and 3 bases at J; junction bases unmatched: 8. This CDR3 is built from 16 residues. Here the CDR3 DNA reads TGTGCCAGCAGCTTGGCCGGACAGGATATCGACACTGAAGCTTTCTTT. Translated: CASSLAGQDIDTEAFF.

V gene TRBV6-1 combines with J gene TRBJ2-2, with 8 positions matching TRBD1. The V gene's germline CDR1 is MNHNS and CDR2 SASEGT. Trimming cost V 8 bases and J 5 bases; bases outside gene matches: 7. This CDR3 has 14 amino acids. The CDR3 DNA is TGTGCCAGCCTCGACAGGGGCGGAACCGGGGAGCTGTTTTTT. As protein: CASLDRGGTGELFF.

This clonotype was seen a handful of times. The CDR3 region is CASSPRLPGTQYF. CDR3 sequence (DNA): TGTGCCAGCAGCCCCCGACTACCGGGGACCCAGTACTTC. The chain recombines TRBV5-6 with TRBJ2-5, with a weak D call TRBD2 (5 bases). Trimming removed 4 bases from V and 7 bases from J, with 14 bases in between. Germline CDR1 and CDR2: SGHDT and YYEEEE. The CDR3 is made up of 13 amino acids.

The V gene is TRBV10-3, the J gene TRBJ2-1; a possible D gene is TRBD2 (6 bases). Germline V gene data show CDR1 as ENHRY and CDR2 as SYGVKD. The V end lost 6 bases, the J end lost 5 bases, and 17 bases lay between the germline ends. The CDR3 extends over 15 amino acids. The CDR3 DNA is TGTGCCATCAGGACGCTGGAGGCTAGCGACAATGAGCAGTTCTTC. Translated, it gives CAIRTLEASDNEQFF.

The gene calls are TRBV5-1 and TRBJ2-3; D may match TRBD1 or TRBD2 (5 bases each). From germline, CDR1 is SGHRS and CDR2 YFSETQ. CDR3 length equals 15 residues. The V and J ends lost 4 bases and 0 bases respectively, with 12 bases between them. CDR3 in amino acids: CASSPVGGSTDTQYF. The CDR3 DNA follows: TGCGCCAGCAGCCCTGTTGGGGGTAGCACAGATACGCAGTATTTT.

The CDR3 sequence: CATSRDAGSPYGYTF. Written as DNA, the CDR3 is TGTGCCACCAGCAGAGATGCGGGCAGCCCGTATGGCTACACCTTC. This chain connects TRBV15 to TRBJ1-2, with D unclear. The CDR3 sequence is 15 residues long. The V end was cut by 0 bases, the J end by 5 bases, with 13 bases between. Germline V gene data show CDR1 as LNHNV and CDR2 as YYDKDF (reference sequence).

A few counts support this clonotype. The J gene is TRBJ1-1, the V gene TRBV9, with D perhaps TRBD1 (5 bases). The CDR3 length is 16 residues. The V and J ends lost 3 bases and 3 bases respectively, with 18 bases between them. CDR1 is SGDLS, CDR2 YYNGEE, per germline. The CDR3 DNA follows: TGTGCCAGCAGCGCGCCGGGGGGGTCGTTGCACACTGAAGCTTTCTTT. This gives the protein CASSAPGGSLHTEAFF.

This clonotype was counted a few times. The rearrangement uses TRBV29-1 and TRBJ2-2; D ambiguous. The CDR3 totals 14 residues. Deletions cut 0 bases from V and 4 bases from J, with 9 bases between. The germline gives CDR1 SQVTM, CDR2 ANQGSEA. Here the CDR3 DNA reads TGCAGCGTTGAAGATTTGCGAGGCACCGGGGAGCTGTTTTTT. Protein sequence: CSVEDLRGTGELFF.

V usage is TRBV12-3 or TRBV12-4 and J usage is TRBJ1-5, with D possibly being TRBD1 (5 bases). The CDR3 is made up of 13 amino acids. V lost 4 bases, J lost 11 bases, and 15 bases lay in between. The CDR3 nucleotides are TGTGCCAGCAGTTCCGGGACCGTTTCCACCCAGCATTTT. Protein: CASSSGTVSTQHF.

V gene TRBV25-1 combines with J gene TRBJ2-1, with 9 bases identical to TRBD2. Per germline, CDR1 MGHDK and CDR2 SYGVNS. The J segment lost 7 bases and the V segment lost 1 base, leaving 5 bases of the junction unmatched. CDR3 size: 15 residues. In nucleotides, the CDR3 is TGTGCCAGCAGTGAATTAGCGGGAGACGATAATGAGCAGTTCTTC. It translates to CASSELAGDDNEQFF. Combining the CDR3 with reference TRBV25-1 and TRBJ2-1 gives the whole variable domain EADIYQTPRYLVIGTGKKITLECSQTMGHDKMYWYQQDPGMELHLIHYSYGVNSTEKGDLSSESTVSRIRTEHFPLTLESARPSHTSQYLCASSELAGDDNEQFFGPGTRLTVL.

This clonotype has a handful of counts. V usage is TRBV20-1 and J usage is TRBJ1-1; tentatively, D is TRBD1 (5 bases). This CDR3 is 15 amino acids long. V was trimmed by 3 bases and J by 4 bases, leaving 18 bases between them. Germline loops: CDR1 DFQATT, CDR2 SNEGSKA (reference sequence). The CDR3 loop is CSASTGGWVGTEAFF. DNA of the CDR3: TGCAGTGCTAGTACGGGGGGGTGGGTAGGCACTGAAGCTTTCTTT.

This clonotype was detected ten times or more. The germline gene is not matched at one end of the junction; a read error may be the cause. The gene calls are TRBV5-1 and TRBJ2-1, with 9 bases lining up with TRBD1. Per the germline V gene, CDR1 is SGHRS and CDR2 is YFSETQ. The CDR3 is made up of 13 amino acids. In nucleotides, the CDR3 is TGTGCCAGCAGCTTAGGACAGGGGAATGAGCAGTTCTTC. This codes for CASSLGQGNEQFF.